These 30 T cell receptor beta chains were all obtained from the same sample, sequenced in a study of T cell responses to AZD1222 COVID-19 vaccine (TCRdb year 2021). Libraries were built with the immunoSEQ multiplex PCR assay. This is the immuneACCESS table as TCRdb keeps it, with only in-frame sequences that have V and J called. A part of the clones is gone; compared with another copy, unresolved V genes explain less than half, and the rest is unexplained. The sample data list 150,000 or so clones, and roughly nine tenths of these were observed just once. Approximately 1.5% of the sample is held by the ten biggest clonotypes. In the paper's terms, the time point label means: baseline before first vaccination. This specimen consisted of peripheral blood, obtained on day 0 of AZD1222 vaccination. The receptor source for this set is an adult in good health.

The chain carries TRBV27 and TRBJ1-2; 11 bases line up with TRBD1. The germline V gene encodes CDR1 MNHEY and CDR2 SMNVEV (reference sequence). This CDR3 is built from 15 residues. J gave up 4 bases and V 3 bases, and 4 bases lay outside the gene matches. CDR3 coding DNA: TGTGCCAGCAGTTTGGGGGACAGGGGGAGCTATGGCTACACCTTC. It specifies CASSLGDRGSYGYTF.

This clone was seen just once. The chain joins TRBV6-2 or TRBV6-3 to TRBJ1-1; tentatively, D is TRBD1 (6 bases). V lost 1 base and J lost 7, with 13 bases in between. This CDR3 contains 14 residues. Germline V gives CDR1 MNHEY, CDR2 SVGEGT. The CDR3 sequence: CASSYYQGMVEAFF. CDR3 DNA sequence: TGTGCCAGCAGTTACTATCAGGGGATGGTTGAAGCTTTCTTT.

DNA for the CDR3: TGTGCCAGCAGCTTAGACATCTATAATTCACCCCTCCACTTT. Its protein is CASSLDIYNSPLHF. J is TRBJ1-6 and V is TRBV13; no clear D. This CDR3 is 14 amino acids long. Between the trimmed V and J ends, which lost 1 base and 3 bases, there was a span of 4 bases. The V gene's germline CDR1 is PRHDT and CDR2 FYEKMQ (reference sequence).

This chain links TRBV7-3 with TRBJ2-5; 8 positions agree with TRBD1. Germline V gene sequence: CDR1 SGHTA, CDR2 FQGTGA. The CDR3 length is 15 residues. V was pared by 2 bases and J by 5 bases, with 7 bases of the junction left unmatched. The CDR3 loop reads CASSLWPGGRETQYF. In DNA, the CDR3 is TGTGCCAGCAGCTTATGGCCAGGGGGCCGGGAGACCCAGTACTTC.

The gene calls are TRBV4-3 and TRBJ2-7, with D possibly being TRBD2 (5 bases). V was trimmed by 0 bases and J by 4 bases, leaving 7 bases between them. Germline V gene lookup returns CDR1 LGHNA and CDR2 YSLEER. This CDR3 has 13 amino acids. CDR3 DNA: TGCGCCAGCAGCCAAGAGTGGGAGTACGAGCAGTACTTC. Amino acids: CASSQEWEYEQYF.

The CDR3 nucleotides read TGTGCCAGTGCTCGGGGGGCAAATCAGCCCCAGCATTTT. Its protein is CASARGANQPQHF. The genes are TRBV7-9 and TRBJ1-5; weak D call: TRBD1 (6 bases). V lost 9 bases to trimming and J lost 4 bases, with 13 bases between them. Germline V gene lookup returns CDR1 SEHNR and CDR2 FQNEAQ (reference sequence). The CDR3 spans 13 residues.

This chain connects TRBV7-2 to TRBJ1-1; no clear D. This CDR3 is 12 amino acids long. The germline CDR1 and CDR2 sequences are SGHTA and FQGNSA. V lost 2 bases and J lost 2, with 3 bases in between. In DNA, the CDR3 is TGTGCCAGCAGCTTAATTAACACTGAAGCTTTCTTT. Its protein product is CASSLINTEAFF.

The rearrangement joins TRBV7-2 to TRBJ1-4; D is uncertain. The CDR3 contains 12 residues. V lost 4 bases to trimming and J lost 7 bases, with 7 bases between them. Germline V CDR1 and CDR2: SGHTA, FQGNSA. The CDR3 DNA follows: TGTGCCAGCAGCTCAACTGGTGAAAAACTGTTTTTT. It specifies CASSSTGEKLFF.

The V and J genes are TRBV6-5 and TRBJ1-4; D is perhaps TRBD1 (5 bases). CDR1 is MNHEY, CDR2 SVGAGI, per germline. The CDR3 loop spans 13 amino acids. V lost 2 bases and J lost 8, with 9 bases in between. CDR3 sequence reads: CASSYDHREKLFF. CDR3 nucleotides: TGTGCCAGCAGTTACGATCACAGGGAAAAACTGTTTTTT.

The CDR3 region is CATQPDSAEQFF. The CDR3 nucleotides read TGTGCCACCCAACCTGACTCGGCTGAGCAGTTCTTC. The rearrangement links TRBV24-1 to TRBJ2-1; D gene unclear. This CDR3 spans 12 amino acids. CDR1 is KGHDR and CDR2 is SFDVKD in the germline V gene. Trimming pared 9 bases from V and 9 bases from J, leaving 14 bases between.

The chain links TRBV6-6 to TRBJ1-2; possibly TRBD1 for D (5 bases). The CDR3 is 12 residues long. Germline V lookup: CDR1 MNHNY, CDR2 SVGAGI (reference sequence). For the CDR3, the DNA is TGTGCACTGGGGGTCGGAGAGTATGGCTACACCTTC. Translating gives CALGVGEYGYTF.

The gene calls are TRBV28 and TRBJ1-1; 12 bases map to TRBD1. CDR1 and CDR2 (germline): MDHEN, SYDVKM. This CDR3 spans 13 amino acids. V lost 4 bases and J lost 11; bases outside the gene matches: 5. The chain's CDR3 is CASSSGTGGDAFF. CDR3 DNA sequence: TGTGCCAGCAGTTCTGGGACAGGGGGCGACGCTTTCTTT.

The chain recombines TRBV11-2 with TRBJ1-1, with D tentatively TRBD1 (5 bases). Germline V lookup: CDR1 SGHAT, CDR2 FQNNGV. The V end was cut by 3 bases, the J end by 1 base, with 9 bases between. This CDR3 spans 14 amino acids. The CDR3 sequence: CASSFSRGNTEAFF. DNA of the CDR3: TGTGCCAGCAGCTTTTCTAGGGGGAACACTGAAGCTTTCTTT. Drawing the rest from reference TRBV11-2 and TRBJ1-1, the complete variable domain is EAGVAQSPRYKIIEKRQSVAFWCNPISGHATLYWYQQILGQGPKLLIQFQNNGVVDDSQLPKDRFSAERLKGVDSTLKIQPAKLEDSAVYLCASSFSRGNTEAFFGQGTRLTVV.

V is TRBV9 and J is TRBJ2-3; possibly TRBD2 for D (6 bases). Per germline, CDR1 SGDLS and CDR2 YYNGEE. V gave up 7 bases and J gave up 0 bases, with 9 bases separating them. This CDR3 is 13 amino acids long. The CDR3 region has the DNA TGTGCCAGCTCAGGGACTAGCACAGATACGCAGTATTTT. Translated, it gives CASSGTSTDTQYF.

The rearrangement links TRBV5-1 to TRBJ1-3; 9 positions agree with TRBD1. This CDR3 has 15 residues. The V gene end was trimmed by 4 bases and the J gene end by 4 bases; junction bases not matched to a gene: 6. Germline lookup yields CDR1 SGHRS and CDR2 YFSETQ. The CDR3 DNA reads TGCGCCAGCAGCCCAAAACAGGGGGCGGGAAACACCATATATTTT. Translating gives CASSPKQGAGNTIYF.

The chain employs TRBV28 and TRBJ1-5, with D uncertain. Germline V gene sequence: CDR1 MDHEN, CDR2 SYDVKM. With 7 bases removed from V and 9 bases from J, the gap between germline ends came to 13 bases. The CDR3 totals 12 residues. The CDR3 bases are TGTGCCAGCACGAGTTTGTCCTCGCCCCAGCATTTT. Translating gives CASTSLSSPQHF.

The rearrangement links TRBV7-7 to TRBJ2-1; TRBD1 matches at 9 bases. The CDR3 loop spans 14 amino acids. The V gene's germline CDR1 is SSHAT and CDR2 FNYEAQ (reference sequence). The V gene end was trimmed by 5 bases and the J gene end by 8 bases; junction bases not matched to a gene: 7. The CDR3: CASSPGTGYHEQFF. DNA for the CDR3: TGTGCCAGCAGCCCCGGGACAGGGTATCATGAGCAGTTCTTC.

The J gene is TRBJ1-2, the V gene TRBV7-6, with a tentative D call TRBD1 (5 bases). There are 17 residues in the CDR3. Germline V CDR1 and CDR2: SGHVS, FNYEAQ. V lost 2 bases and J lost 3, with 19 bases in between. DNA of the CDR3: TGTGCCAGCAGCTTAAGACCCCGTTATAGGGGCGACTATGGCTACACCTTC. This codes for CASSLRPRYRGDYGYTF.

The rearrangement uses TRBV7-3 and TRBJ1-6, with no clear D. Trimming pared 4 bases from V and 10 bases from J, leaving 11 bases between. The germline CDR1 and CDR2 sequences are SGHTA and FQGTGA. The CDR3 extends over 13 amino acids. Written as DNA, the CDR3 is TGTGCCAGCAGCTCTTACGCCGGGTCACCCCTCCACTTT. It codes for CASSSYAGSPLHF. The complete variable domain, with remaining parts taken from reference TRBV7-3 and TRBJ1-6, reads GAGVSQTPSNKVTEKGKYVELRCDPISGHTALYWYRQSLGQGPEFLIYFQGTGAADDSGLPNDRFFAVRPEGSVSTLKIQRTERGDSAVYLCASSSYAGSPLHFGNGTRLTVT.

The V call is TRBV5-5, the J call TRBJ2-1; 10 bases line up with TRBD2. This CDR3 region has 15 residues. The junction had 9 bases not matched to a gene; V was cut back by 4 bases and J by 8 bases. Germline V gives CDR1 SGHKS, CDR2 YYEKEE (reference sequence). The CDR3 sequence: CASSPLAGESHEQFF. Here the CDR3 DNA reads TGTGCCAGCAGCCCTCTAGCGGGAGAAAGCCATGAGCAGTTCTTC.

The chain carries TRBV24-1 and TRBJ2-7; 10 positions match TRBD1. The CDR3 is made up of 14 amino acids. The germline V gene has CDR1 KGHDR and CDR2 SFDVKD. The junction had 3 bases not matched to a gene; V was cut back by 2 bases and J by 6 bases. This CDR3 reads CATSDWTGGAEQYF. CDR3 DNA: TGTGCCACCAGTGATTGGACAGGGGGGGCCGAGCAGTACTTC.

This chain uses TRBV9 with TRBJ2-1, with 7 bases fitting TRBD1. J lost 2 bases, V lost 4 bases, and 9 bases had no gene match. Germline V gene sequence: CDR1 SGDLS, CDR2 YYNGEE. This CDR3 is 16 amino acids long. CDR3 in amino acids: CASSPQTGTAYNEQFF. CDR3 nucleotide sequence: TGTGCCAGCAGCCCGCAAACCGGGACAGCCTACAATGAGCAGTTCTTC.

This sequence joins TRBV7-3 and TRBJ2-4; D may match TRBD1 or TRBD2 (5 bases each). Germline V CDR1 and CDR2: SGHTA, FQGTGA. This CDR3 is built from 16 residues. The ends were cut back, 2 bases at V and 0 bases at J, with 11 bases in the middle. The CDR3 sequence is CASSLDGAVAKNIQYF. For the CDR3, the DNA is TGTGCCAGCAGCTTAGACGGGGCGGTAGCCAAAAACATTCAGTACTTC. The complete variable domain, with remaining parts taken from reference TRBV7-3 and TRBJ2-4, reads GAGVSQTPSNKVTEKGKYVELRCDPISGHTALYWYRQSLGQGPEFLIYFQGTGAADDSGLPNDRFFAVRPEGSVSTLKIQRTERGDSAVYLCASSLDGAVAKNIQYFGAGTRLSVL.

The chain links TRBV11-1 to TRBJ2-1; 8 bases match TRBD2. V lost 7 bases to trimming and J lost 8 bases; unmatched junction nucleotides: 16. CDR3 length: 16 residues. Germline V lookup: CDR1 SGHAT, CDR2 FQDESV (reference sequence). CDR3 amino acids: CASISRPGGTIDEQFF. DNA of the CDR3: TGTGCCAGCATCTCTCGTCCGGGGGGGACTATCGATGAGCAGTTCTTC.

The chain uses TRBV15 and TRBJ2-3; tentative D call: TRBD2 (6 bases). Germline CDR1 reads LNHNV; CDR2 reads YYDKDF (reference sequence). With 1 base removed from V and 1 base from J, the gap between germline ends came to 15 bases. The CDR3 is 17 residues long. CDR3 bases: TGTGCCACCAGCAGAGGGGGGGAAGCTTATGGCACAGATACGCAGTATTTT. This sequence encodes CATSRGGEAYGTDTQYF.

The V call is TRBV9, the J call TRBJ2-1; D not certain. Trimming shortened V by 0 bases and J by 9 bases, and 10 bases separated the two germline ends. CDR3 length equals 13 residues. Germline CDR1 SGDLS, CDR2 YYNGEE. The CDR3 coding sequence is TGTGCCAGCAGCGTAGCTCCAAGCAGTGAGCAGTTCTTC. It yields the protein CASSVAPSSEQFF.

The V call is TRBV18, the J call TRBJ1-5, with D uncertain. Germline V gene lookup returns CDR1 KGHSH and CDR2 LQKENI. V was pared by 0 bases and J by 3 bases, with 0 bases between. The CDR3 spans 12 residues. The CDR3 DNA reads TGTGCCAGCTCACCACCCAATCAGCCCCAGCATTTT. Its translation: CASSPPNQPQHF.

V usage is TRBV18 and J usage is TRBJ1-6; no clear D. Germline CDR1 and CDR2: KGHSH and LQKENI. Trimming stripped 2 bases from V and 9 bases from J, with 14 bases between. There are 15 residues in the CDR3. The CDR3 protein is CASSPFARPPSPLHF. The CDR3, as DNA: TGTGCCAGCTCACCATTTGCCAGGCCACCTTCACCCCTCCACTTT.

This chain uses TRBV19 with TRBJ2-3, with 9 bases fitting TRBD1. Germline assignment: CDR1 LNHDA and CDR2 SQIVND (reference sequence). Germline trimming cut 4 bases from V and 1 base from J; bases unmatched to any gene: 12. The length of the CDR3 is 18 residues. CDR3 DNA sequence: TGTGCCAGTAGTAAGGGACAGGGCTTTACCTTTGGCACAGATACGCAGTATTTT. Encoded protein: CASSKGQGFTFGTDTQYF.

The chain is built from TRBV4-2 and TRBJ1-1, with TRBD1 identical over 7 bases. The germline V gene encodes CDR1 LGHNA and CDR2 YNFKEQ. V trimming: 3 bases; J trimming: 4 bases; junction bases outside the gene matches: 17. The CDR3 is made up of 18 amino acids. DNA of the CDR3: TGTGCCAGCAGCCAGGGGGGACAGCTTTCAAGGAGGGGCACTGAAGCTTTCTTT. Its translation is CASSQGGQLSRRGTEAFF.